This entry lists 18 T cell receptor beta chains sequenced from one sample in a study of blood T cell repertoires in COVID-19. Generated by immunoSEQ multiplex PCR, the TCRdb table keeps only in-frame clones and is missing some. This repertoire shows about 170,000 clones, around 93% found once; its top ten account for 3.5% to 5%. What was sequenced was peripheral blood. These receptors were collected from a woman aged 45 to 65 with acute or convalescent COVID-19.

The chain carries TRBV7-9 and TRBJ1-1, with D hard to call. The CDR3 runs 15 residues. Germline V gene lookup returns CDR1 SEHNR and CDR2 FQNEAQ (reference sequence). Trimming stripped 5 bases from V and 0 bases from J, with 13 bases between. CDR3 DNA sequence: TGTGCCAGCAGCCGACCGGAGGGCATGAACACTGAAGCTTTCTTT. Encoded protein: CASSRPEGMNTEAFF.

The chain joins TRBV7-2 to TRBJ2-5; 12 nucleotides match TRBD2. The V gene end was trimmed by 5 bases and the J gene end by 3 bases; junction bases not matched to a gene: 7. CDR1 and CDR2 from the germline V gene are SGHTA and FQGNSA. The CDR3 runs to 16 residues. The CDR3 spells CASSGRRLAGEETQYF. CDR3 nucleotide sequence: TGTGCCAGCAGCGGACGTAGACTAGCGGGAGAAGAGACCCAGTACTTC.

For the CDR3, the DNA is TGTGCCAGCAGCGAGCTCGGTTATGGCACTGAAGCTTTCTTT. Amino acids: CASSELGYGTEAFF. The V call is TRBV7-3, the J call TRBJ1-1, with D uncertain. This CDR3 region has 14 residues. Per germline, CDR1 SGHTA and CDR2 FQGTGA. Trimming stripped 5 bases from V and 4 bases from J, with 14 bases between.

V is TRBV18 and J is TRBJ1-1; the match to TRBD1 covers 11 bases. This CDR3 spans 15 amino acids. The junction had 7 bases not matched to a gene; V was cut back by 3 bases and J by 7 bases. Germline loops: CDR1 KGHSH, CDR2 LQKENI. CDR3 loop: CASSPTGTGGLEAFF. In nucleotides, the CDR3 is TGTGCCAGCTCACCGACCGGGACAGGGGGTCTTGAAGCTTTCTTT.

The V gene is TRBV18, the J gene TRBJ2-2; D is undetermined. Trimming cost V 5 bases and J 1 base, with 8 bases left between them. Germline CDR1 is KGHSH and CDR2 is LQKENI. The CDR3 is 14 residues long. CDR3 DNA sequence: TGTGCCAGCTCAGACAAACAGAACACCGGGGAGCTGTTTTTT. It codes for CASSDKQNTGELFF.

The gene calls are TRBV27 and TRBJ2-7, with TRBD2 matching 9 bases. Trimming took 6 bases from V and 5 from J; bases not matched to a gene: 5. The CDR3 is made up of 13 amino acids. The germline V gene encodes CDR1 MNHEY and CDR2 SMNVEV (reference sequence). The DNA for the CDR3 is TGTGCCAGCAGCCTCCTAGCGGGAAACGAGCAGTACTTC. The encoded protein is CASSLLAGNEQYF.

The chain joins TRBV4-2 to TRBJ2-7; weak D call: TRBD2 (6 bases). CDR1 LGHNA and CDR2 YNFKEQ come from the germline V gene. The CDR3 totals 15 residues. With 1 base removed from V and 4 bases from J, the gap between germline ends came to 14 bases. In DNA, the CDR3 is TGTGCCAGCAGCCAAGGGTTGGAGGGTAAATACGAGCAGTACTTC. Translation gives CASSQGLEGKYEQYF.

The chain links TRBV6-6 to TRBJ2-2; 10 positions agree with TRBD1. Germline-derived CDR1 and CDR2 are MNHNY and SVGAGI (reference sequence). J gave up 3 bases and V 5 bases, and 9 bases lay outside the gene matches. The CDR3 length is 17 residues. In nucleotides, the CDR3 is TGTGCCAGCAGTCATCCTGCCGGGACAGGGGACACCGGGGAGCTGTTTTTT. Translation: CASSHPAGTGDTGELFF.

The rearrangement joins TRBV27 to TRBJ1-2, with D unresolved. The V end was cut by 3 bases, the J end by 4 bases, with 9 bases between. From germline, CDR1 is MNHEY and CDR2 SMNVEV (reference sequence). The CDR3 is 13 amino acids. CDR3 in amino acids: CASSLVGSYGYTF. The CDR3 coding sequence is TGTGCCAGCAGTTTGGTTGGGAGCTATGGCTACACCTTC.

Here the CDR3 reads CASSYSASYEQYF. The CDR3 region has the DNA TGTGCCAGCAGTTACTCGGCCAGCTACGAGCAGTACTTC. The V and J genes are TRBV6-5 and TRBJ2-7; D call uncertain. Trimming left V 0 bases short and J 3 bases short, with 6 bases between. Germline V lookup: CDR1 MNHEY, CDR2 SVGAGI. This CDR3 is built from 13 residues.

The chain recombines TRBV2 with TRBJ2-5, with 12 positions matching TRBD2. Trimming at V came to 3 bases and at J to 7 bases, leaving 6 bases not matched to a gene. In germline, CDR1 is SNHLY, CDR2 FYNNEI. The CDR3 totals 15 residues. The CDR3 protein is CASSDASGGAGTQYF. Written as DNA, the CDR3 is TGTGCCAGCAGTGACGCTAGCGGGGGGGCTGGGACCCAGTACTTC.

This chain connects TRBV5-6 to TRBJ1-5; 8 bases are shared with TRBD1. CDR3 size: 15 residues. CDR1 SGHDT and CDR2 YYEEEE come from the germline V gene. V lost 3 bases, J lost 3 bases, and 5 bases stayed unmatched. The CDR3 region has the DNA TGTGCCAGCAGCTGGGGGACAGGACTCAATCAGCCCCAGCATTTT. Its protein product is CASSWGTGLNQPQHF.

The V and J genes are TRBV11-2 and TRBJ1-1; a possible D gene is TRBD1 (5 bases). The CDR3 spans 14 residues. Germline V gives CDR1 SGHAT, CDR2 FQNNGV. The V gene lost 2 bases and the J gene lost 3 bases, with 10 bases spanning the gap. The CDR3 spells CASSLKGGDTEAFF. The CDR3 DNA reads TGTGCCAGCAGCTTAAAGGGAGGGGACACTGAAGCTTTCTTT.

This sequence joins TRBV7-9 and TRBJ1-6; D is unclear. V lost 4 bases to trimming and J lost 5 bases, with 15 bases between them. Germline CDR1 is SEHNR and CDR2 is FQNEAQ (reference sequence). The CDR3 spans 16 residues. In DNA form, the CDR3 reads TGTGCCAGCAGCTCCGTCACATGGGCTAATAATTCACCCCTCCACTTT. Translation gives CASSSVTWANNSPLHF. Variable domain in full (rest from reference TRBV7-9 and TRBJ1-6): DTGVSQNPRHKITKRGQNVTFRCDPISEHNRLYWYRQTLGQGPEFLTYFQNEAQLEKSRLLSDRFSAERPKGSFSTLEIQRTEQGDSAMYLCASSSVTWANNSPLHFGNGTRLTVT.

This sequence joins TRBV19 and TRBJ2-7, with D perhaps TRBD2 (5 bases). V lost 0 bases and J lost 9, with 12 bases in between. CDR3 length equals 13 residues. Germline lookup yields CDR1 LNHDA and CDR2 SQIVND (reference sequence). CDR3 sequence: CASSIEGRGVQYF. The CDR3 DNA is TGTGCCAGTAGTATAGAGGGGAGAGGAGTGCAGTACTTC.

The count of this clone is one. V usage is TRBV21-1 and J usage is TRBJ1-1; whether TRBD1, the table's D call, matches the DNA was not checked. TRBV21-1 is classified as a pseudogene. The CDR3 is made up of 13 amino acids. CDR3 loop: CASSRGGQACSFF. Written as DNA, the CDR3 is TGTGCCAGCAGCAGAGGGGGACAGGCCTGCTCTTTCTTT.

This rearrangement joins TRBV10-3 to TRBJ1-5, with D uncertain. Trimming removed 0 bases from V and 5 bases from J, with 8 bases in between. CDR3 size: 14 residues. Germline lookup yields CDR1 ENHRY and CDR2 SYGVKD. The DNA of the CDR3 is TGTGCCATCAGTGAGTCGGGCCAAGATCAGCCCCAGCATTTT. Encoded protein: CAISESGQDQPQHF.

The chain combines TRBV19 with TRBJ1-3; D uncertain. The CDR3 is 15 residues long. The germline V gene has CDR1 LNHDA and CDR2 SQIVND (reference sequence). V was shortened by 7 bases and J by 0 bases, with 13 bases between the two germline ends. DNA of the CDR3: TGTGCCAGTAATCTAGACGCGGACTCTGGAAACACCATATATTTT. Protein sequence: CASNLDADSGNTIYF.